The 4 T cell receptor beta chains in this list originate from one sample, sequenced in a study of shared clonotypes between healthy human individuals. Some clones are missing from TCRdb's copy, which holds only in-frame ones; the method was immunoSEQ multiplex PCR. The table lists around 2,100,000 clones, approximately 95% of them singletons, with 1.2% in the top ten. Naive CD8 populations comprised CD45RO-negative cells positively selected for CCR7, excluding terminally differentiated effector memory CD45RA+ cells. The sequenced material came from naive CD8+ T cells sorted from blood. These receptors all come from a young man in good health.

The rearrangement links TRBV6-5 to TRBJ1-2, with 8 positions matching TRBD1. CDR1 and CDR2 (germline): MNHEY, SVGAGI. Trimming at V came to 10 bases and at J to 1 base, leaving 8 bases not matched to a gene. The CDR3 extends over 14 amino acids. The CDR3 coding sequence is TGTGCCACCTTGACAGGGGACGGTAACTATGGCTACACCTTC. Its translation is CATLTGDGNYGYTF.

V and J are TRBV21-1 and TRBJ2-2; whether TRBD1, the table's D call, matches the DNA was not checked. TRBV21-1 is a pseudogene. The length of the CDR3 is 16 residues. The CDR3 coding sequence is TGTGCCAGCAGCAGGGACAGGGGGCGCGGCACCGGGGAGCTGTTTTTT. It yields the protein CASSRDRGRGTGELFF.

The genes are TRBV19 and TRBJ1-2; the D gene is possibly TRBD1 (6 bases). Per germline, CDR1 LNHDA and CDR2 SQIVND (reference sequence). The germline V and J ends were trimmed by 3 bases and 3 bases, with 8 bases remaining between them. The CDR3 is made up of 13 amino acids. The CDR3 spells CASSIWTDYGYTF. CDR3 nucleotides: TGTGCCAGTAGTATCTGGACAGACTATGGCTACACCTTC.

As for this clone: This CDR3 is also generated by other DNA sequences in the sample. This chain uses TRBV7-9 with TRBJ1-4, with no clear D. Germline CDR1 and CDR2: SEHNR and FQNEAQ (reference sequence). The ends were cut back, 3 bases at V and 6 bases at J, with 8 bases in the middle. This CDR3 region has 13 residues. CDR3 sequence (DNA): TGTGCCAGCAGCTTGTCCGAGGATGAAAAACTGTTTTTT. Translating gives CASSLSEDEKLFF.